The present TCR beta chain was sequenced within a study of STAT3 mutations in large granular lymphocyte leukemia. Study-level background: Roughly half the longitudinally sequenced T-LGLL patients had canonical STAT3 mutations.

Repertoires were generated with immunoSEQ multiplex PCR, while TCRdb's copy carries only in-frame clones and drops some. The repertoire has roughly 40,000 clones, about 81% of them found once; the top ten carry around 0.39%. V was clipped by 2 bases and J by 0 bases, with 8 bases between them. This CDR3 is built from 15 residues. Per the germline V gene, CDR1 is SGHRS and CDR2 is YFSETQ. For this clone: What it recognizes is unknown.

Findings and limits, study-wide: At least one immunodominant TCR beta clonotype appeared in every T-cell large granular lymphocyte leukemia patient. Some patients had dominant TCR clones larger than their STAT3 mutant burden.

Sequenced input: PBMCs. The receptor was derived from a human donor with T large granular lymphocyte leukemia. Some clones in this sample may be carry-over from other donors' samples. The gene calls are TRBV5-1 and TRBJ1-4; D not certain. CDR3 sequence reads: CASSLTAATNEKLFF. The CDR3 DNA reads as TGCGCCAGCAGCTTAACAGCCGCAACTAATGAAAAACTGTTTTTT.